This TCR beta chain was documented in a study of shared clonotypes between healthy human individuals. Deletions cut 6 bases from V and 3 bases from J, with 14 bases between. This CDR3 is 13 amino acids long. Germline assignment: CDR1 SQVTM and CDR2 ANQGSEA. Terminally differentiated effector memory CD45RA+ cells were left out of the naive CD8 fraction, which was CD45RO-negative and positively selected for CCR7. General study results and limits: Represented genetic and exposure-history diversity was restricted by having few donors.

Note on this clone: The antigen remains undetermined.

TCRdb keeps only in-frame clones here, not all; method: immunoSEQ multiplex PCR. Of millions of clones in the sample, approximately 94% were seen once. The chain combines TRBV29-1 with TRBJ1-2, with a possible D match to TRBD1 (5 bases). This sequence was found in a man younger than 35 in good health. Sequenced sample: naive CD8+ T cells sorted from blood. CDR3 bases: TGCAGCGTGATTCCCCGAGGGGACTATGGCTACACCTTC. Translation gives CSVIPRGDYGYTF.